This entry concerns a single T cell receptor (beta chain). Its antigen is still unknown. In the CD4+ fraction, cells were divided into CD45RA+ naive and CD45RA-negative memory subsets. The V gene lost 1 base and the J gene lost 5 bases, with 14 bases spanning the gap. The germline V gene has CDR1 KGHSH and CDR2 LQKENI. The CDR3 extends over 15 amino acids. This table comes from immunoSEQ multiplex PCR, and its TCRdb copy is limited to in-frame clones, with some not included. This sample has 2.3 million or so clones, with approximately 95% found just once. This entry comes from a study of shared clonotypes between healthy human individuals. General observations from the study: Researchers sampled blood only, noting tissue repertoires likely differ. The donor pool, a small one, limited the genetic and exposure-history diversity represented.

The sample was naive CD4+ T cells from PBMCs. The subset here: CD45RA+ positively selected. The chain couples TRBV18 to TRBJ2-5; D unclear. The receptor was isolated from a man aged 18 to 29 in good health. Some clones in this sample may be carry-over from other donors' samples. CDR3 protein: CASSPLRAPLETQYF. Written as DNA, the CDR3 is TGTGCCAGCTCACCACTACGAGCGCCCTTGGAGACCCAGTACTTC.